This T cell receptor (beta chain) was obtained from a study of radiation and T cells in renal cell carcinoma (dated by TCRdb to the early 2020s). At the level of the whole study: The samples were obtained from a clinical trial, where primary renal cell carcinomas were treated with 15 Gy stereotactic body radiation therapy and then removed by nephrectomy 4 weeks afterward. In the 53 samples combined, fewer than 5 million unique CDR3 nucleotide sequences were found, encoding about 2.7 million unique CDR3 amino acid sequences. In total, fewer than 55 samples underwent TCR beta sequencing: some 25 tumors plus 27 peripheral blood samples.

TCR beta libraries were generated from genomic DNA with the immunoSEQ kit, following the manufacturer's recommendations. Library preparation used a first multiplex PCR with proprietary primers, then a second PCR adding unique barcodes, with bead cleanups after each round. Each sample batch included a kit-provided positive control reaction and a negative control reaction. The final libraries were assessed on an Agilent 4200 TapeStation D1000 ScreenTape, pooled by volume, and quantified by qPCR. Sequencing was performed on an Illumina NextSeq500 with a MidOutput 150-cycle cartridge, and 156 Read1 and 15 Index1 cycles were run with kit custom primers. The pooled library was loaded at approximately 0.95 pM with an approximately 21% PhiX control spike-in. The study's own analysis went as follows. Vendor-processed data were analyzed in R, and a clonotype was defined as all T cells sharing the same CDR3 nucleotide sequence. For clone abundance analyses, frequencies were normalized to the 10,000 most abundant clones in each sample. Public T cell clones, which averaged fewer than five per sample, were removed prior to analysis. An abundance difference of at least 32-fold between compartments was the criterion for calling clonotypes tumor-enriched or baseline blood-enriched. A beta-binomial differential abundance model was applied to find clonotypes that expanded or contracted between blood time points. Similarity between tumor and blood repertoires was quantified using the Baroni-Urbani and Buser coefficient, and groups were compared with two-tailed Wilcoxon tests in R. The table was pulled from immuneACCESS by TCRdb, which kept in-frame rearrangements only. Such tables lose some clones; where checked, under half of the loss comes from unresolved V genes, and the rest has no known cause. That table gives V, J and clone size, and the DNA gave D and trimming. Recorded for this sample are 65,000 to 80,000 clones; 70% to 90% of them occurred a single time. The ten largest account for approximately 22% of the sample.

Taken with the paper, the label for time point translates to: blood 2 weeks post-SBRT. The meaning of the sample's treatment or condition label: 15 Gy SBRT to primary tumor, nephrectomy 4 weeks later. To track tumor-enriched clonotypes, serial peripheral blood was sampled from radiation-treated patients at baseline and at 2 weeks and 4 weeks after SBRT. Renal cell carcinoma with clear cell pathology was present in all patients. Genomic DNA for TCR sequencing was prepared using the QIAamp DNA Blood Mini Kit (Qiagen). The analyses included just those samples that passed every quality control check. General conclusions and limits of the study: Because pretreatment tumor biopsies were not available, the study could not determine whether clonotypes were already present within the tumor at baseline. Changes in the blood repertoire were not tracked past 4 weeks after treatment. In blood, the top tumor clonotypes increased between baseline and 2 weeks post-radiation and then shrank by 4 weeks, which suggests that tumor-resident clones expanded only transiently. Effects of radiation dose or scheduling on the TCR repertoire could not be addressed with the single-armed trial design.

A remark on this clone: Its antigen remains unidentified. Base qualities are not recorded, but no much larger clone differs from it by a single base.

Sequences LNHDA (CDR1) and SQIVND (CDR2) are obtained from the germline V gene (reference sequence). From the cysteine up to the phenylalanine, the CDR3 has a length of 14 residues. The DNA shown is the 42-base CDR3, in frame from base 1. Trimming takes 5 bases from V and 3 bases from J, and the germline ends sit 14 bases apart. The sequence derives from a woman aged 45-65 years with renal cell carcinoma. Sequenced here: blood, sampled from a patient whose treatment included radiotherapy and nephrectomy. Here the chain combines TRBV19 and TRBJ2-7, and perhaps TRBD1 as D gene, on 5 matching bases. The nucleotide sequence is given as TGTGCCAGTAGTTCAACAGACGGACACTACGAGCAGTACTTC. Translated, this gives CASSSTDGHYEQYF.